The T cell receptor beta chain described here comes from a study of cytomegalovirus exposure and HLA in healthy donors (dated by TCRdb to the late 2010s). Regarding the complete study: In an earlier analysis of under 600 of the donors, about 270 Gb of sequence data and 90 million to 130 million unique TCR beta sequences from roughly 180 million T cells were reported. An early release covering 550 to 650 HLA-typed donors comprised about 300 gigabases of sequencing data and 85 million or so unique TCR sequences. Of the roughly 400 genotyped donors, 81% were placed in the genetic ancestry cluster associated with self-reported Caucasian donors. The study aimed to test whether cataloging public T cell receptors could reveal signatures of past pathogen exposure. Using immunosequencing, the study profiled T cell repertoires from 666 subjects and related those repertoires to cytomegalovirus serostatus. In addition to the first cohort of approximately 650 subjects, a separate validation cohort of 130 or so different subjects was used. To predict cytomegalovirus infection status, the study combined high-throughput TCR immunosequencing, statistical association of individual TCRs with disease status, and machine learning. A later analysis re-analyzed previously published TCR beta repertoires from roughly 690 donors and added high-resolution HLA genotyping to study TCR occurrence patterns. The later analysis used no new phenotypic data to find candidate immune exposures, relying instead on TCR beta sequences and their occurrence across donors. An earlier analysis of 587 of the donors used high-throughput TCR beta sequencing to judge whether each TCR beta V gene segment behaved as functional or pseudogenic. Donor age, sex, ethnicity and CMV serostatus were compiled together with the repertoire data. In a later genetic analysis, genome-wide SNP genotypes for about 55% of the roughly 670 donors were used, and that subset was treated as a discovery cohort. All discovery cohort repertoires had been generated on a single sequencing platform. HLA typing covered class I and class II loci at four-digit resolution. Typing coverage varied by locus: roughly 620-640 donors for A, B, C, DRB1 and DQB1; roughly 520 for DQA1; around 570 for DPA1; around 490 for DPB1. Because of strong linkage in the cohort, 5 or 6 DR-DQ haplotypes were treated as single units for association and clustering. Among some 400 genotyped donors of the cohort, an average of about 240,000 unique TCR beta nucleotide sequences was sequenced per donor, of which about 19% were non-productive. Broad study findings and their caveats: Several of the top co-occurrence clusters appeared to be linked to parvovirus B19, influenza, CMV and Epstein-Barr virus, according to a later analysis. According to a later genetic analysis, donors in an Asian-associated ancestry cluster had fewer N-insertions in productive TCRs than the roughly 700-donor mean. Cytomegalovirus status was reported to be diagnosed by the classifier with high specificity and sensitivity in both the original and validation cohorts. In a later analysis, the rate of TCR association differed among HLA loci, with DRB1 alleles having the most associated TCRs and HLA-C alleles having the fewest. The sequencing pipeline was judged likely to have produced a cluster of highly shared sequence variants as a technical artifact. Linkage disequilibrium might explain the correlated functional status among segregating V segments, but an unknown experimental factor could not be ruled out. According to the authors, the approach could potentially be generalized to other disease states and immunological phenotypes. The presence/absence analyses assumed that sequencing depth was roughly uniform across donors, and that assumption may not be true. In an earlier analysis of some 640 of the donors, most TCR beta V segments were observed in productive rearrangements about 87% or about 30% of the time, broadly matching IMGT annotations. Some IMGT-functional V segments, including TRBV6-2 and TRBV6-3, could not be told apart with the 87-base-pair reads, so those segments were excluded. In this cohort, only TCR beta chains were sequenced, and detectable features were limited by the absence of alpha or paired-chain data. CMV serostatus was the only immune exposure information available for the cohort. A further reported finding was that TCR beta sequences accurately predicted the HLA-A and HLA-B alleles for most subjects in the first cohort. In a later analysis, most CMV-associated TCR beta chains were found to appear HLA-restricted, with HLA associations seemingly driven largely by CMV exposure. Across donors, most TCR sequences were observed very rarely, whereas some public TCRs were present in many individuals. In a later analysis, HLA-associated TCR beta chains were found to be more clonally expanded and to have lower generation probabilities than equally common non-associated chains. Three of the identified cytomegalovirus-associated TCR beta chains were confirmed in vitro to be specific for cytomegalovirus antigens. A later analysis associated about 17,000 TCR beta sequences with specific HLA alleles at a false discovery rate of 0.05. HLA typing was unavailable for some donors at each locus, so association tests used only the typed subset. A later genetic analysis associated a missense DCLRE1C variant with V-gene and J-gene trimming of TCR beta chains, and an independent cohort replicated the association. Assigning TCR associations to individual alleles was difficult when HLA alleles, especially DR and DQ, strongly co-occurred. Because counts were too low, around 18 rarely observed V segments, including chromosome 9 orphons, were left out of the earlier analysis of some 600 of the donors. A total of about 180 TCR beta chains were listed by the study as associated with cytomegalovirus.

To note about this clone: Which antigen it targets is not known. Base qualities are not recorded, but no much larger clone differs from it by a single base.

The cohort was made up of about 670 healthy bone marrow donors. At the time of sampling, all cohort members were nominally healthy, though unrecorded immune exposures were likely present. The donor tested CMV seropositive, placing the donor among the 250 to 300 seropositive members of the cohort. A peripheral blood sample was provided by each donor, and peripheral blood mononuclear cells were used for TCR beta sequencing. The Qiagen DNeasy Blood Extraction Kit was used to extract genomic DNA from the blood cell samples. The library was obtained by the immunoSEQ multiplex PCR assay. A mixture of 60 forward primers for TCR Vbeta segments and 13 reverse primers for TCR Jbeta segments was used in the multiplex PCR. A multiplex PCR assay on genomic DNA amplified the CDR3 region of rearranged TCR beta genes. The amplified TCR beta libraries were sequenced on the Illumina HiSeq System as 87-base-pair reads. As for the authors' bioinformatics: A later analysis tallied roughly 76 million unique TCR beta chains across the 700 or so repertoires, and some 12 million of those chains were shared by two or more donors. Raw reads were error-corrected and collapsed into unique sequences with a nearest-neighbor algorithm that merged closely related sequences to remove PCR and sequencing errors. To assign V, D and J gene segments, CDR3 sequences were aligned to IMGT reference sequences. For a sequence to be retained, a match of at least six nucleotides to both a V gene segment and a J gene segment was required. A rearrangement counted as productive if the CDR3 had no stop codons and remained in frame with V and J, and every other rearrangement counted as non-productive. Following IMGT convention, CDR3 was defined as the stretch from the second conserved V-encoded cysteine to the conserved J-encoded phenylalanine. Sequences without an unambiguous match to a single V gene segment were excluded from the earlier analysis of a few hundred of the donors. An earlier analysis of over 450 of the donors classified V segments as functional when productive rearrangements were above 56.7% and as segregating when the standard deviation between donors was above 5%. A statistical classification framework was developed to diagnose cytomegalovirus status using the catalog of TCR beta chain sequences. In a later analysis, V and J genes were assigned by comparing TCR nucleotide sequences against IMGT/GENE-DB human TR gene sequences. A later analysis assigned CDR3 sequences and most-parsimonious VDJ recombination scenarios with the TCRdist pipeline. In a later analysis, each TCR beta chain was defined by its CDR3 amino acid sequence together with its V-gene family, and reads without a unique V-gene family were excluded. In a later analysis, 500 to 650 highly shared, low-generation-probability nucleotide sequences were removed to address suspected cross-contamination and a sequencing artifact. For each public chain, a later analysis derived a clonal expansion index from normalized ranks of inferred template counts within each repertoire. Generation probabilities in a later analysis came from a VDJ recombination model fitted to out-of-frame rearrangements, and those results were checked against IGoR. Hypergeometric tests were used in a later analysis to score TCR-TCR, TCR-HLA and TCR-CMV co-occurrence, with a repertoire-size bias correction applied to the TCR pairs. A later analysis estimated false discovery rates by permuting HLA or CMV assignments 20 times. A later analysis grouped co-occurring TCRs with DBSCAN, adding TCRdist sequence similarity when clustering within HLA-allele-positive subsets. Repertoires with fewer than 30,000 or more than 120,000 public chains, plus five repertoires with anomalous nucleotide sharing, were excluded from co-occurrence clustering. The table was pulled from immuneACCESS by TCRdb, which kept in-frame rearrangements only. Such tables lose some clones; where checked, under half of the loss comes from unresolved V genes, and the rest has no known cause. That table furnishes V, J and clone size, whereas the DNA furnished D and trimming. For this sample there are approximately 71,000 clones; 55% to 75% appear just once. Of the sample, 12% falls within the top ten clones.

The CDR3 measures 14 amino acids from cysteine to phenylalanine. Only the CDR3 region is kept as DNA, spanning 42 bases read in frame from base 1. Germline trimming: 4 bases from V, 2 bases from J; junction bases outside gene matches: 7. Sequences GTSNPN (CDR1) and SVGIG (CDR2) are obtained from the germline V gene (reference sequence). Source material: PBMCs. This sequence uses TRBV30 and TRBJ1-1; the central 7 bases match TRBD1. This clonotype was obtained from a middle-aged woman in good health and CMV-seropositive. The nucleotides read TGTGCCTGGATTCCTGGACAGGCTAACACTGAAGCTTTCTTT. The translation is CAWIPGQANTEAFF.